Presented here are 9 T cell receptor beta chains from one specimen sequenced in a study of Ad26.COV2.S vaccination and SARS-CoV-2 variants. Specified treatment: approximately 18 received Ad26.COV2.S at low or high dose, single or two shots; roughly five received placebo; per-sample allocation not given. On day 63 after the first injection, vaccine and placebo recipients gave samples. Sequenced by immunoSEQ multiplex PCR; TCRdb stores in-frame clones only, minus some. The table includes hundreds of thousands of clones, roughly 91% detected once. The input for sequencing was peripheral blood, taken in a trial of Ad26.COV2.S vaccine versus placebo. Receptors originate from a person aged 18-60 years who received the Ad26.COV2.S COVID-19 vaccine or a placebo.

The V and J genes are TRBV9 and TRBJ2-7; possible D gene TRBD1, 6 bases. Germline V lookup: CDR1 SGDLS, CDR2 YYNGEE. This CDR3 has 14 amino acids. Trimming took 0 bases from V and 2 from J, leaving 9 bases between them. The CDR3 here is CASSVGGPAYEQYF. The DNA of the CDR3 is TGTGCCAGCAGCGTAGGGGGGCCTGCCTACGAGCAGTACTTC.

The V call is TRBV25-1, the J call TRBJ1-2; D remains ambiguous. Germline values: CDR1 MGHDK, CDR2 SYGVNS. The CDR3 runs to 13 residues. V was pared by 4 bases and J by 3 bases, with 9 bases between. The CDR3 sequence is CASSGNSDYGYTF. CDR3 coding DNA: TGTGCCAGCAGTGGAAACAGCGACTATGGCTACACCTTC.

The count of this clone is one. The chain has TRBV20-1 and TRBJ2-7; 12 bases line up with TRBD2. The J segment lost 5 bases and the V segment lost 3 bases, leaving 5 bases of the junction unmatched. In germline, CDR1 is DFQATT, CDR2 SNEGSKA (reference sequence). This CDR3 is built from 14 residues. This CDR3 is CSASRLAGANEQYF. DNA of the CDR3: TGCAGTGCTAGTCGACTAGCGGGAGCCAACGAGCAGTACTTC.

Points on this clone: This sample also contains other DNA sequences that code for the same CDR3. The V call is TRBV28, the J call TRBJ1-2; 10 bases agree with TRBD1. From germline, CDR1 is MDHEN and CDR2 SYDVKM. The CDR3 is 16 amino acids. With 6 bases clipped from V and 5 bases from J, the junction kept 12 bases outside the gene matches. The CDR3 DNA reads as TGTGCCAGCAGCCAGCCCGGGACAGGGGACCTTTATGGCTACACCTTC. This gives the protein CASSQPGTGDLYGYTF.

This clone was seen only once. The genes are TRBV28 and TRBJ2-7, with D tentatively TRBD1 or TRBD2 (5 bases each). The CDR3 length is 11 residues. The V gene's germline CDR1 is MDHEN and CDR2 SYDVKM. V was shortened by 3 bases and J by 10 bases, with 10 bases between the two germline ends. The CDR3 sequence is CASSFMGVQYF. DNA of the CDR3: TGTGCCAGCAGTTTTATGGGGGTTCAGTACTTC.

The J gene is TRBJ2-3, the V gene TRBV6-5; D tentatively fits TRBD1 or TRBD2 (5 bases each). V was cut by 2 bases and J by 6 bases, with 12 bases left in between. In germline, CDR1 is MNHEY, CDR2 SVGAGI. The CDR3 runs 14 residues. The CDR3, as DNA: TGTGCCAGCAGTTACGGGGGATACTTGGATACGCAGTATTTT. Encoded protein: CASSYGGYLDTQYF.

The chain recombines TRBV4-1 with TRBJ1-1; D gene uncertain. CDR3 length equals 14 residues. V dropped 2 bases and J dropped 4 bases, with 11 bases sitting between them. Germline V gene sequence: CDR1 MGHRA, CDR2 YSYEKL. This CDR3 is CASSQRSLITEAFF. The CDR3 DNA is TGCGCCAGCAGCCAACGGTCATTGATCACTGAAGCTTTCTTT.

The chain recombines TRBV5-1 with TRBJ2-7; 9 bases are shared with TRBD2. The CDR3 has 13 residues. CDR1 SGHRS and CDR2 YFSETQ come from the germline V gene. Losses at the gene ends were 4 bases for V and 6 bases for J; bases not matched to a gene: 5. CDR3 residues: CASSPGLAGEQYF. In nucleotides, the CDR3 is TGCGCCAGCAGCCCGGGACTAGCAGGCGAGCAGTACTTC.

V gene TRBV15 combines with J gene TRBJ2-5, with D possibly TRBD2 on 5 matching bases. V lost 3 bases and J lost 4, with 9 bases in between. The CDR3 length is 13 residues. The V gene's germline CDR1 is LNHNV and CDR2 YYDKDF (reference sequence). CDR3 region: CATSRQEGETQYF. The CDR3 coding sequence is TGTGCCACCAGCAGGCAAGAGGGAGAGACCCAGTACTTC.